This T cell receptor (beta chain) was documented in a study of blood T cell repertoires in COVID-19. Whole-study context: Samples representing acute and convalescent COVID-19 were sourced from the United States, Italy and Spain. From T cells, B-cell-depleted T cells, or PBMCs came the material, which was cDNA or gDNA.

The CDR3 extends over 15 amino acids. Trimming removed 1 base from V and 6 bases from J; junction bases left unmatched: 6. CDR1 and CDR2 from the germline V gene are SGHVS and FNYEAQ. Study processing details: Reference gene primer amplification yielded estimated nucleated cell counts. TCRdb keeps only in-frame clones here, not all; method: immunoSEQ multiplex PCR. That table is the source of V, J and clone size, and D and trimming were worked out from the DNA. The sample holds over 400,000 clones; about nine tenths are singletons and the top ten take roughly 1.4%. The receptor's source is a woman aged 25 to 39 with active or convalescent COVID-19. The chain combines TRBV7-6 with TRBJ2-1, with 7 bases identical to TRBD2. The material sequenced was peripheral blood. CDR3 in amino acids: CASSLGPGTTNEQFF. Here the CDR3 DNA reads TGTGCCAGCAGCTTAGGCCCCGGGACTACCAATGAGCAGTTCTTC. Using reference TRBV7-6 and TRBJ2-1 for the parts outside the CDR3, the full variable domain is GAGVSQSPRYKVTKRGQDVALRCDPISGHVSLYWYRQALGQGPEFLTYFNYEAQQDKSGLPNDRFSAERPEGSISTLTIQRTEQRDSAMYRCASSLGPGTTNEQFFGPGTRLTVL.